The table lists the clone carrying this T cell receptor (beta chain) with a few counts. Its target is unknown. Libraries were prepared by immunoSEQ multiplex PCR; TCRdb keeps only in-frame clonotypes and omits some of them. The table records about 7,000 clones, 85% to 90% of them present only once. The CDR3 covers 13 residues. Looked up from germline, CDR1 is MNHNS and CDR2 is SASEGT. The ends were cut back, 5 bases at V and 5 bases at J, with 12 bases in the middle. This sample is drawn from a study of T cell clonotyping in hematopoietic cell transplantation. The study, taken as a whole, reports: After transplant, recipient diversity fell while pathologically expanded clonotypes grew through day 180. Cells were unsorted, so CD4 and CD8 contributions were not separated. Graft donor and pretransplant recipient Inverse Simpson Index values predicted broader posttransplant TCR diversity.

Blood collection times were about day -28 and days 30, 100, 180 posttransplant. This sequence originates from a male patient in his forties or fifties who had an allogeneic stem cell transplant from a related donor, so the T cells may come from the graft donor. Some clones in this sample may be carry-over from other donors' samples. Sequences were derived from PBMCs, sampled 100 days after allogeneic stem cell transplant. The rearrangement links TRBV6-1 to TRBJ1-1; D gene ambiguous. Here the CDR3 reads CASSQRMVTEAFF. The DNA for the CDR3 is TGTGCCAGCAGTCAGCGGATGGTAACTGAAGCTTTCTTT.